The 28 T cell receptor beta chains below were found in one sample sequenced in a study of blood T cell repertoires in COVID-19. The method was immunoSEQ multiplex PCR; TCRdb's version includes in-frame clones alone and lacks a portion of them. The sample lists around 200,000 clones, over 80% seen once, with roughly 1.3% in the top ten. The specimen was peripheral blood. The receptors derive from a woman between 25 and 40 years old with COVID-19, enrolled during active disease.

This clone was seen only once. This chain connects TRBV3-1 (or the pseudogene TRBV3-2) to TRBJ2-3; weak D call: TRBD2 (6 bases). V dropped 0 bases and J dropped 6 bases, with 19 bases sitting between them. Germline V CDR1 and CDR2: LGHDT, YNNKEL (reference sequence). The CDR3 consists of 17 residues. CDR3 region: CASSQDWRTEGRDTQYF. CDR3 coding DNA: TGTGCCAGCAGCCAAGATTGGCGGACGGAAGGGAGGGATACGCAGTATTTT.

The V call is TRBV7-9, the J call TRBJ2-7, with a weak D call TRBD2 (6 bases). Trimming pared 1 base from V and 1 base from J, leaving 14 bases between. Germline CDR1 SEHNR, CDR2 FQNEAQ (reference sequence). The CDR3 has 16 amino acids. In DNA, the CDR3 is TGTGCCAGCAGCTTAGGTAGTGCGGCGGGATCCTACGAGCAGTACTTC. This encodes CASSLGSAAGSYEQYF. Full variable domain (rest looked up from reference TRBV7-9 and TRBJ2-7): DTGVSQNPRHKITKRGQNVTFRCDPISEHNRLYWYRQTLGQGPEFLTYFQNEAQLEKSRLLSDRFSAERPKGSFSTLEIQRTEQGDSAMYLCASSLGSAAGSYEQYFGPGTRLTVT.

This chain joins TRBV28 and TRBJ1-4, with D tentatively TRBD1 (5 bases). Germline-derived CDR1 and CDR2 are MDHEN and SYDVKM. This CDR3 contains 14 residues. The V end lost 3 bases, the J end lost 4 bases, and 9 bases lay between the germline ends. CDR3 in amino acids: CASSLPGNNEKLFF. The CDR3 nucleotides read TGTGCCAGCAGTTTGCCAGGGAATAATGAAAAACTGTTTTTT. The full variable domain, in which reference TRBV28 and TRBJ1-4 provide the parts outside the CDR3, is DVKVTQSSRYLVKRTGEKVFLECVQDMDHENMFWYRQDPGLGLRLIYFSYDVKMKEKGDIPEGYSVSREKKERFSLILESASTNQTSMYLCASSLPGNNEKLFFGSGTQLSVL.

This rearrangement joins TRBV6-2 or TRBV6-3 to TRBJ2-1; 16 nucleotides align to TRBD2. Germline V CDR1 and CDR2: MNHEY, SVGEGT. J lost 0 bases, V lost 2 bases, and 4 bases had no gene match. The CDR3 loop spans 19 amino acids. CDR3 in DNA: TGTGCCAGCAGTTACCCCGGGACTAGCGGGAGGGTCTCCTACAATGAGCAGTTCTTC. Translation gives CASSYPGTSGRVSYNEQFF.

The chain recombines TRBV7-3 with TRBJ2-4; 12 bases line up with TRBD2. J lost 0 bases, V lost 5 bases, and 2 bases had no gene match. CDR1 is SGHTA, CDR2 FQGTGA, per germline. The CDR3 runs to 16 residues. CDR3 sequence: CASSPGLAGAKNIQYF. The CDR3 region has the DNA TGTGCCAGCAGCCCGGGACTAGCGGGAGCCAAAAACATTCAGTACTTC.

The chain recombines TRBV5-4 with TRBJ2-1; D is possibly TRBD1 (5 bases). Germline V gene sequence: CDR1 SGHNT, CDR2 YYREEE (reference sequence). V lost 2 bases, J lost 2 bases, and 8 bases lay in between. CDR3 size: 14 residues. The CDR3 sequence: CASSLPDTYNEQFF. CDR3 coding DNA: TGTGCCAGCAGCTTACCGGACACCTACAATGAGCAGTTCTTC.

The chain couples TRBV9 to TRBJ2-3; 10 positions agree with TRBD1. This CDR3 spans 15 amino acids. Losses at the gene ends were 0 bases for V and 3 bases for J; bases not matched to a gene: 1. Germline CDR1 reads SGDLS; CDR2 reads YYNGEE. The CDR3 nucleotides read TGTGCCAGCAGCGTAGGGGGACAGGGGACAGATACGCAGTATTTT. It encodes CASSVGGQGTDTQYF.

The rearrangement joins TRBV28 to TRBJ1-4; D is perhaps TRBD1 (6 bases). Deletions cut 3 bases from V and 8 bases from J, with 10 bases between. Per germline, CDR1 MDHEN and CDR2 SYDVKM. The CDR3 runs 13 residues. CDR3 sequence: CASSFQGREKLFF. DNA of the CDR3: TGTGCCAGCAGTTTTCAGGGGCGAGAAAAACTGTTTTTT.

V gene TRBV7-2 combines with J gene TRBJ1-2, with 9 nucleotides matching TRBD1. The CDR3 is 15 residues long. The V gene's germline CDR1 is SGHTA and CDR2 FQGNSA. Germline trimming cut 5 bases from V and 5 bases from J; bases unmatched to any gene: 9. Here the CDR3 DNA reads TGTGCCAGCAGCCCATCCCCCGACAGGGGGTATGGCTACACCTTC. Translated, it gives CASSPSPDRGYGYTF.

This rearrangement joins TRBV7-2 to TRBJ1-2; no reliable D call. The germline V gene has CDR1 SGHTA and CDR2 FQGNSA. The CDR3 has 13 residues. The V end lost 3 bases, the J end lost 0 bases, and 5 bases lay between the germline ends. CDR3 in amino acids: CASSLRANYGYTF. Here the CDR3 DNA reads TGTGCCAGCAGCTTGAGGGCTAACTATGGCTACACCTTC.

The chain couples TRBV6-2 or TRBV6-3 to TRBJ2-3, with 7 nucleotides matching TRBD2. Germline V gives CDR1 MNHEY, CDR2 SVGEGT. This CDR3 is 14 amino acids long. J gave up 10 bases and V 4 bases, and 11 bases lay outside the gene matches. The chain's CDR3 is CASSSRDYPPAQYF. CDR3 nucleotide sequence: TGTGCCAGCAGTTCCCGGGACTATCCCCCGGCGCAGTATTTT.

J is TRBJ1-1 and V is TRBV5-8, with TRBD1 identical over 11 bases. Germline CDR1 reads SGHTS; CDR2 reads YDEGEE. The V segment lost 5 bases and the J segment 4 bases; nucleotides outside the gene matches: 16. The CDR3 loop spans 18 amino acids. The CDR3 coding sequence is TGTGCCAGCAGATCCGGGACAGGGGGTAGCATAGGAGTCACTGAAGCTTTCTTT. Protein product: CASRSGTGGSIGVTEAFF.

This clone came up once. Written as DNA, the CDR3 is TGTGCCAGTCGAGGCTACCACCCGACCCAGTACTTC. Its protein is CASRGYHPTQYF. This chain connects TRBV25-1 to TRBJ2-5; no clear D. The ends were cut back, 9 bases at V and 7 bases at J, with 15 bases in the middle. CDR1 and CDR2 (germline): MGHDK, SYGVNS. The CDR3 spans 12 residues.

The chain couples TRBV7-9 to TRBJ2-3, with 9 bases that match TRBD2. The CDR3 runs 15 residues. Germline CDR1 SEHNR, CDR2 FQNEAQ (reference sequence). V lost 5 bases to trimming and J lost 6 bases; unmatched junction nucleotides: 9. CDR3 in amino acids: CASSLSGGTSDTQYF. In DNA form, the CDR3 reads TGTGCCAGCAGCCTAAGCGGGGGGACTAGCGATACGCAGTATTTT.

J is TRBJ2-1 and V is TRBV7-8; 7 bases are shared with TRBD1. V lost 4 bases and J lost 5; bases outside the gene matches: 8. In germline, CDR1 is SGHVS, CDR2 FQNEAQ. This CDR3 comprises 15 residues. The CDR3 loop is CASSWKNRGNNEQFF. The CDR3, as DNA: TGTGCCAGCAGCTGGAAGAACAGGGGAAACAATGAGCAGTTCTTC.

Concerning this clone itself: The same CDR3 is also encoded by other DNA sequences in this sample. This sequence joins TRBV30 and TRBJ1-1; 8 bases match TRBD1. Trimming took 5 bases from V and 4 from J; bases not matched to a gene: 3. Per germline, CDR1 GTSNPN and CDR2 SVGIG (reference sequence). The CDR3 consists of 12 residues. The CDR3 region has the DNA TGTGCCTGGGGACAGGGTGGCACTGAAGCTTTCTTT. This sequence encodes CAWGQGGTEAFF.

The chain is built from TRBV5-1 and TRBJ2-1; weak D call: TRBD2 (5 bases). The germline CDR1 and CDR2 sequences are SGHRS and YFSETQ. This CDR3 comprises 15 residues. The germline V and J ends were trimmed by 1 base and 10 bases, with 18 bases remaining between them. CDR3 in amino acids: CASSLTSPSGNEQFF. The CDR3 nucleotides read TGCGCCAGCAGCTTGACTAGTCCCTCTGGCAACGAGCAGTTCTTC.

There are a few counts of this clone. The rearrangement joins TRBV4-1 to TRBJ1-5; 10 nucleotides agree with TRBD1. V shed 0 bases, J shed 2 bases, and the junction held 1 base outside the gene matches. The CDR3 loop spans 16 amino acids. Germline CDR1 MGHRA, CDR2 YSYEKL. CDR3 DNA: TGCGCCAGCAGCCAAGATGGGACAGGGGGCAATCAGCCCCAGCATTTT. It is translated as CASSQDGTGGNQPQHF.

V and J are TRBV9 and TRBJ2-7; maybe TRBD2 (6 bases). The CDR3 length is 15 residues. Looked up from germline, CDR1 is SGDLS and CDR2 is YYNGEE. The V end was cut by 0 bases, the J end by 4 bases, with 14 bases between. For the CDR3, the DNA is TGTGCCAGCAGCGTAGGAGGCGGGATAGGGTACGAGCAGTACTTC. Protein product: CASSVGGGIGYEQYF.

The rearrangement links TRBV7-3 to TRBJ2-1; 14 positions match TRBD2. Trimming cost V 5 bases and J 10 bases; bases outside gene matches: 7. The CDR3 is 15 residues long. CDR1 is SGHTA, CDR2 FQGTGA, per germline. The CDR3 spells CASSKGLAGAQEQFF. The CDR3 DNA follows: TGTGCCAGCAGCAAGGGACTAGCGGGAGCGCAAGAGCAGTTCTTC. Drawing the rest from reference TRBV7-3 and TRBJ2-1, the complete variable domain is GAGVSQTPSNKVTEKGKYVELRCDPISGHTALYWYRQSLGQGPEFLIYFQGTGAADDSGLPNDRFFAVRPEGSVSTLKIQRTERGDSAVYLCASSKGLAGAQEQFFGPGTRLTVL.

The rearrangement joins TRBV5-1 to TRBJ2-1; D possibly corresponds to TRBD2 (6 bases). Per germline, CDR1 SGHRS and CDR2 YFSETQ. The length of the CDR3 is 14 residues. The V gene lost 4 bases and the J gene lost 4 bases, with 12 bases spanning the gap. The CDR3 protein is CASSPAAGYNEQFF. The CDR3 DNA follows: TGCGCCAGCAGCCCCGCCGCGGGGTACAATGAGCAGTTCTTC.

This chain links TRBV5-4 with TRBJ2-4; a possible D gene is TRBD2 (6 bases). V lost 3 bases and J 6 bases, leaving 16 bases between the germline ends. The CDR3 runs to 15 residues. Germline assignment: CDR1 SGHNT and CDR2 YYREEE (reference sequence). The CDR3, as DNA: TGTGCCAGCAGCTCCACATCGGGAGACGGAAACATTCAGTACTTC. It is translated as CASSSTSGDGNIQYF.

This chain uses TRBV20-1 with TRBJ2-1, with 14 bases matching TRBD2. The CDR3 spans 15 residues. Trimming removed 3 bases from V and 9 bases from J; junction bases left unmatched: 7. From germline, CDR1 is DFQATT and CDR2 SNEGSKA (reference sequence). CDR3 DNA: TGCAGTGCTAGTCCCAGGACTAGCGGGAGGAGTGAGCAGTTCTTC. Its translation: CSASPRTSGRSEQFF.

The V call is TRBV6-1, the J call TRBJ2-7, with a weak D call TRBD2 (6 bases). There are 16 residues in the CDR3. Germline V gene data show CDR1 as MNHNS and CDR2 as SASEGT. V was cut by 2 bases and J by 2 bases, with 16 bases left in between. The CDR3 sequence: CASSELAGQAAYEQYF. CDR3 bases: TGTGCCAGCAGTGAACTTGCGGGGCAAGCCGCCTACGAGCAGTACTTC.

This clone was seen only a few times. The CDR3 sequence is CASSQIFRGAGNTIYF. The CDR3 nucleotides are TGTGCCAGCAGCCAAATTTTCAGAGGAGCTGGAAACACCATATATTTT. V usage is TRBV11-2 and J usage is TRBJ1-3; D not certain. The CDR3 extends over 16 amino acids. V was shortened by 5 bases and J by 2 bases, with 16 bases between the two germline ends. Germline V gene data show CDR1 as SGHAT and CDR2 as FQNNGV. The full variable domain, its missing parts supplied by reference TRBV11-2 and TRBJ1-3, is EAGVAQSPRYKIIEKRQSVAFWCNPISGHATLYWYQQILGQGPKLLIQFQNNGVVDDSQLPKDRFSAERLKGVDSTLKIQPAKLEDSAVYLCASSQIFRGAGNTIYFGEGSWLTVV.

DNA for the CDR3: TGTGCCAGCAGTTACTCGCCTGTCAGGGCTGGAAACACCATATATTTT. Translated: CASSYSPVRAGNTIYF. V is TRBV6-6 and J is TRBJ1-3; D perhaps matches TRBD1 (5 bases). Germline V lookup: CDR1 MNHNY, CDR2 SVGAGI (reference sequence). CDR3 size: 16 residues. Trimming stripped 0 bases from V and 2 bases from J, with 11 bases between.

This chain connects TRBV7-6 to TRBJ2-2, with 9 bases matching TRBD2. With 5 bases clipped from V and 4 bases from J, the junction kept 11 bases outside the gene matches. The CDR3 runs 17 residues. Germline V gene lookup returns CDR1 SGHVS and CDR2 FNYEAQ. The CDR3 DNA sequence: TGTGCCAGCAGCCTCCTAGCGGGGCGGCGAGTCACCGGGGAGCTGTTTTTT. Protein sequence: CASSLLAGRRVTGELFF.

J is TRBJ2-1 and V is TRBV30; 7 bases line up with TRBD1. CDR1 and CDR2 from the germline V gene are GTSNPN and SVGIG (reference sequence). J gave up 6 bases and V 3 bases, and 11 bases lay outside the gene matches. The CDR3 is 15 amino acids. In DNA form, the CDR3 reads TGTGCCTGGAGCAAACAGGGGACGATGGTCAATGAGCAGTTCTTC. This gives the protein CAWSKQGTMVNEQFF.